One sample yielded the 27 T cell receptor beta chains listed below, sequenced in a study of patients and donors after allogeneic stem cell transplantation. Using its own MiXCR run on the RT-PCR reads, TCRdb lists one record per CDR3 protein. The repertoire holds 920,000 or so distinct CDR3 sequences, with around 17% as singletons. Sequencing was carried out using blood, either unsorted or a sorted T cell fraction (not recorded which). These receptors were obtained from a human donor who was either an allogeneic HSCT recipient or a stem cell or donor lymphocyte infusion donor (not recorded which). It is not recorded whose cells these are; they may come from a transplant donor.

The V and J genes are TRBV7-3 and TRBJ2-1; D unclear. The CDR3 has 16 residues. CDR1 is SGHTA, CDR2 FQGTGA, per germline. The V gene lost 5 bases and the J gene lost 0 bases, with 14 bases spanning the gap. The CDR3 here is CASSAHMSDSYNEQFF. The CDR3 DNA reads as TGTGCCAGCAGCGCACACATGAGCGACTCCTACAATGAGCAGTTCTTC.

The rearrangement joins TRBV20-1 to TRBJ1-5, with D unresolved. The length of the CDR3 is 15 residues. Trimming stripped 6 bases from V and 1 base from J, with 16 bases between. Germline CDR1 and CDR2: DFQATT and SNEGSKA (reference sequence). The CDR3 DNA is TGCAGTGCCCTAGGCTCTAAAGCGAGCAATCAGCCCCAGCATTTT. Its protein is CSALGSKASNQPQHF.

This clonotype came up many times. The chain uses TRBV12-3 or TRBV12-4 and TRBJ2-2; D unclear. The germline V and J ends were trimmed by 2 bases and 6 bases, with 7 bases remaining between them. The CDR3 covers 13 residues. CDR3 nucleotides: TGTGCCAGCAGTTTAAGCAGGTCCGGGGAGCTGTTTTTT. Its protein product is CASSLSRSGELFF.

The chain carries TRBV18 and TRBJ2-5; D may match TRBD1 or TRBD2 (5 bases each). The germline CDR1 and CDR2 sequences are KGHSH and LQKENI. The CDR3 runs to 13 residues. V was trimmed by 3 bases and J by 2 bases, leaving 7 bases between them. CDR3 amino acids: CASSPGEQETQYF. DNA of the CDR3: TGTGCCAGCTCACCGGGGGAACAAGAGACCCAGTACTTC.

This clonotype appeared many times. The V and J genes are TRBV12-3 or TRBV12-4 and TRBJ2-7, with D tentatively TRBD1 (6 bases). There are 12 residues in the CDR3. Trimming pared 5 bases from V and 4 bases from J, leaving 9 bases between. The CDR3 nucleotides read TGTGCCAGCAGTCCAGGGGTATACGAGCAGTACTTC. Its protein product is CASSPGVYEQYF.

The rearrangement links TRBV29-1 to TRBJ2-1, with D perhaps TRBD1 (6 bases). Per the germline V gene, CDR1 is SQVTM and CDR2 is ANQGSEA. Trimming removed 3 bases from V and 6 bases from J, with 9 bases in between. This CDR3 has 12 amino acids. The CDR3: CSVEGHPNEQFF. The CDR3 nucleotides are TGCAGCGTTGAGGGACACCCCAATGAGCAGTTCTTC.

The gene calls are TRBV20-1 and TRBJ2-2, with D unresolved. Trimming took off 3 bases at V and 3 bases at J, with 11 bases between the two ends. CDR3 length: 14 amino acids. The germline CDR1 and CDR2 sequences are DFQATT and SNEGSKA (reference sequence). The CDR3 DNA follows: TGCAGTGCTAGGTTTGGGTACGACACCGGGGAGCTGTTTTTT. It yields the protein CSARFGYDTGELFF.

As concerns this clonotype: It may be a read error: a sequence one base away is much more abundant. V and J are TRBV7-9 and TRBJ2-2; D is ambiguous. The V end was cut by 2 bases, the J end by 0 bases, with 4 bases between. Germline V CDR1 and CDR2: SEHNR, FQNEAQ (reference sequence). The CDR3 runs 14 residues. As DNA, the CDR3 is TGTGCCAGCAGCTTAAACGCGAACACCGGGGAGCTGTTTTTT. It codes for CASSLNANTGELFF.

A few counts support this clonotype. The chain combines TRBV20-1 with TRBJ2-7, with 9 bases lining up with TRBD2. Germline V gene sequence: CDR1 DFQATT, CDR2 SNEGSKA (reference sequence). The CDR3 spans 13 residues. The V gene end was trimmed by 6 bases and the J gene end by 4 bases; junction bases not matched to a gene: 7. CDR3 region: CSALPGLAYEQYF. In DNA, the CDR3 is TGCAGTGCCCTACCGGGACTAGCATACGAGCAGTACTTC.

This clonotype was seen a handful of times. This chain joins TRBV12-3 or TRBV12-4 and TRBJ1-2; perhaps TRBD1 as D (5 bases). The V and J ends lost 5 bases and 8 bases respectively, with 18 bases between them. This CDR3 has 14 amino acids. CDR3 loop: CASSLSPGAGGYTF. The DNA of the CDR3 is TGTGCCAGCAGTCTCTCCCCCGGGGCCGGAGGCTACACCTTC.

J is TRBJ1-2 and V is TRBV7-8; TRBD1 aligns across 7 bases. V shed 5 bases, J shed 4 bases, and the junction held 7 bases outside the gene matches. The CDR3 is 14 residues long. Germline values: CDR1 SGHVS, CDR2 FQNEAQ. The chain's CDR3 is CASSLLGQSYGYTF. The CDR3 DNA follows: TGTGCCAGCAGCCTTTTGGGACAGAGCTATGGCTACACCTTC. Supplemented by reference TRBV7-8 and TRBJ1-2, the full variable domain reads GAGVSQSPRYKVAKRGQDVALRCDPISGHVSLFWYQQALGQGPEFLTYFQNEAQLDKSGLPSDRFFAERPEGSVSTLKIQRTQQEDSAVYLCASSLLGQSYGYTFGSGTRLTVV.

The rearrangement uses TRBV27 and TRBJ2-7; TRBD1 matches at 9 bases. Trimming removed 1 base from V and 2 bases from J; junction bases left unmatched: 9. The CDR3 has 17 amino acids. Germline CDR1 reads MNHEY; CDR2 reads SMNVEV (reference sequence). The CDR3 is CASSLYEGQGRTYEQYF. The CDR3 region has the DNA TGTGCCAGCAGTTTATACGAGGGACAGGGTCGAACCTACGAGCAGTACTTC.

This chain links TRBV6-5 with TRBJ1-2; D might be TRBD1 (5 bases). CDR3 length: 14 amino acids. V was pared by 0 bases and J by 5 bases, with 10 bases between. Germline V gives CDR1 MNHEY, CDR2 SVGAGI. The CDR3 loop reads CASSYSRGEYGYTF. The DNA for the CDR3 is TGTGCCAGCAGTTACTCGAGGGGTGAATATGGCTACACCTTC.

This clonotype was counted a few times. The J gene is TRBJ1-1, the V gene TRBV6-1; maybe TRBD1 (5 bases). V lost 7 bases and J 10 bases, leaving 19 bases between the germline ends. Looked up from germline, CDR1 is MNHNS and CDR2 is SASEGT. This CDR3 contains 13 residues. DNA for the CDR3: TGTGCCAGCATCAACGGTCAGGGACGGGTAGCTTTCTTT. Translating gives CASINGQGRVAFF.

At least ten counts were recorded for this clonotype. CDR3: CASSLVGLSSYEQYF. The DNA of the CDR3 is TGCGCCAGCAGCTTGGTCGGATTGAGCTCCTACGAGCAGTACTTC. J is TRBJ2-7 and V is TRBV5-1; D is unresolved. CDR3 size: 15 residues. Trimming removed 0 bases from V and 0 bases from J, with 10 bases in between. The V gene's germline CDR1 is SGHRS and CDR2 YFSETQ.

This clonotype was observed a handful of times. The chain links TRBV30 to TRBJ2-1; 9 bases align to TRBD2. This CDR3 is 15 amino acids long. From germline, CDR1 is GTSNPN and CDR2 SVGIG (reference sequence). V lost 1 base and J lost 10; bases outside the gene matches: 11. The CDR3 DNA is TGTGCCTGGAGTGCTAGCGGGGCGCATCTCGGGGAGCAGTTCTTC. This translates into CAWSASGAHLGEQFF.

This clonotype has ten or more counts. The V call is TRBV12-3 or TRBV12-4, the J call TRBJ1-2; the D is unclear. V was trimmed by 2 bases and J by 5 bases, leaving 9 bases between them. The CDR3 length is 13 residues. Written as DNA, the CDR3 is TGTGCCAGCAGTTTAAGTCAGAATTATGGCTACACCTTC. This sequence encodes CASSLSQNYGYTF.

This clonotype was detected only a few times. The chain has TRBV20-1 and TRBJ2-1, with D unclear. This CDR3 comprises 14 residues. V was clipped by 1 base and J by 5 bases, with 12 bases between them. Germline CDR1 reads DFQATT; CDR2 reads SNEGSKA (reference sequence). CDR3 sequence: CSARVGNKNNEQFF. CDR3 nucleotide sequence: TGCAGTGCTAGAGTGGGGAATAAAAACAATGAGCAGTTCTTC.

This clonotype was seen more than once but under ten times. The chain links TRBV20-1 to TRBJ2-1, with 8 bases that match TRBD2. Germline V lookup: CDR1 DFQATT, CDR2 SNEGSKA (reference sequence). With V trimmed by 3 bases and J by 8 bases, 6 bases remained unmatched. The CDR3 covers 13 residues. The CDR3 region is CSASRRAGDEQFF. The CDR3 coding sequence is TGCAGTGCTAGTAGGCGAGCGGGAGATGAGCAGTTCTTC.

The CDR3 protein is CSASGGNEQFF. Here the CDR3 DNA reads TGCAGTGCTAGCGGCGGGAATGAGCAGTTCTTC. The chain joins TRBV20-1 to TRBJ2-1; maybe TRBD2 (5 bases). The CDR3 runs 11 residues. CDR1 and CDR2 (germline): DFQATT, SNEGSKA (reference sequence). The V gene lost 3 bases and the J gene lost 7 bases, with 7 bases spanning the gap.

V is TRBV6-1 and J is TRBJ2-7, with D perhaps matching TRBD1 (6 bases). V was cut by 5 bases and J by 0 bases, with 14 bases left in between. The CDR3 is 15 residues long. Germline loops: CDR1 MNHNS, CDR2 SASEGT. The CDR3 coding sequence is TGTGCCAGCAGTCGCGGAGACAGGAACTCCTACGAGCAGTACTTC. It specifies CASSRGDRNSYEQYF.

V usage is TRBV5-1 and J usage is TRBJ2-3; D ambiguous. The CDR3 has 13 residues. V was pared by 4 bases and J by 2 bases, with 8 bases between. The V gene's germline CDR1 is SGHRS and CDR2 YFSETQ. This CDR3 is CASSAVNTDTQYF. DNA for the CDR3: TGCGCCAGCAGCGCAGTCAACACAGATACGCAGTATTTT.

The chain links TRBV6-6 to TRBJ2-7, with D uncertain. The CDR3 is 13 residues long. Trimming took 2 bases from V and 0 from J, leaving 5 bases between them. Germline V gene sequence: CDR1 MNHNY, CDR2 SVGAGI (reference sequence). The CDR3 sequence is CASSYMSSYEQYF. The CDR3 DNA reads TGTGCCAGCAGTTACATGAGCTCCTACGAGCAGTACTTC.

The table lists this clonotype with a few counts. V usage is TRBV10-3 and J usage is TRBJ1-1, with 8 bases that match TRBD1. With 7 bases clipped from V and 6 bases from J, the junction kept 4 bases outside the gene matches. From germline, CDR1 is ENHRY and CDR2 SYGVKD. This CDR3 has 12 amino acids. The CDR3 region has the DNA TGTGCCATCACTGGACAGGGCCCTGAAGCTTTCTTT. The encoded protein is CAITGQGPEAFF.

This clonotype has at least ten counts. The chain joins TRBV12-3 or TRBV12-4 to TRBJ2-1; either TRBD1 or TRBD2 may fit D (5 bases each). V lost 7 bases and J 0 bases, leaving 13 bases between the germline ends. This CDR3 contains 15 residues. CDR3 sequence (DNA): TGTGCCAGCACTCCTTGGGGGAGCTCCTACAATGAGCAGTTCTTC. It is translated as CASTPWGSSYNEQFF.

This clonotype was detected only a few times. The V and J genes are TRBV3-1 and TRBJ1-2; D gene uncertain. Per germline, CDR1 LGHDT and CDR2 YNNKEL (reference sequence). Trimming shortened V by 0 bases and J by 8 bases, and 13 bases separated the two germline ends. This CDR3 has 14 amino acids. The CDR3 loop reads CASSQDEGIEGYTF. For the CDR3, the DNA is TGTGCCAGCAGCCAAGATGAGGGTATCGAGGGCTACACCTTC. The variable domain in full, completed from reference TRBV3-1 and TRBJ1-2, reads DTAVSQTPKYLVTQMGNDKSIKCEQNLGHDTMYWYKQDSKKFLKIMFSYNNKELIINETVPNRFSPKSPDKAHLNLHINSLELGDSAVYFCASSQDEGIEGYTFGSGTRLTVV.

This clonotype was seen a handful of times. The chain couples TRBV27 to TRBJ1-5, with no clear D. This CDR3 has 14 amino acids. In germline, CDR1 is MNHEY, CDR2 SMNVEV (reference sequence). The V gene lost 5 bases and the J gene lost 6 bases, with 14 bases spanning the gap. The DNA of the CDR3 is TGTGCCAGCAGTCCGTCCGTTACGAGTCAGCCCCAGCATTTT. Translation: CASSPSVTSQPQHF.